The T cell receptor beta chain under discussion was sequenced for a study of blood T cell repertoires in COVID-19. Study at large: Some COVID-19 samples were acute and others convalescent; all came from the United States, Italy and Spain. PBMCs, B-cell-depleted T cells, or T cells were the source of the cDNA or gDNA that made up the material.

As processed by the authors: Quantification of nucleated cells was approximated via reference gene primer amplification. Measured with immunoSEQ multiplex PCR; TCRdb has only the in-frame clones, and not every one. V and J calls and clone size are copied from that table; D and trimming were computed from the DNA. The sample shows about 120,000 clones, around four fifths of them seen only once. Germline values: CDR1 SGHRS, CDR2 YFSETQ. The CDR3 is 15 amino acids. V was cut by 4 bases and J by 1 base, with 9 bases left in between. The chain recombines TRBV5-1 with TRBJ2-6, with no clear D. Sequencing was performed on peripheral blood. The clonotype originates from a man in his 70s with active or convalescent COVID-19. CDR3 nucleotides: TGCGCCAGCAGCCGAGTCGGGTCTGGGGCCAACGTCCTGACTTTC. Its protein product is CASSRVGSGANVLTF.